This entry is about one TCR beta chain. This entry comes from a study of blood T cell repertoires in COVID-19. Sequenced by immunoSEQ multiplex PCR; TCRdb stores in-frame clones only, minus some. The profile shows 200,000 to 250,000 clones, around 90% of them singletons. The V end was cut by 0 bases, the J end by 4 bases, with 19 bases between. There are 17 residues in the CDR3. The germline gives CDR1 SGHRS, CDR2 YFSETQ. Recovered participants had two consecutive negative NP/OP PCR tests, healthcare professional clearance, or symptom resolution. The sequenced sample was PBMCs or T cells enriched from blood (not recorded which). The chain has TRBV5-1 and TRBJ2-5; the D gene is possibly TRBD1 (7 bases). This sequence was found in a woman aged 45-59 years who had recovered from COVID-19. The CDR3 DNA sequence: TGCGCCAGCAGCTTGGCTATTTTCGGGCAGGGGGGAGAGACCCAGTACTTC. Translating gives CASSLAIFGQGGETQYF.